The 5 T cell receptor beta chains given below trace back to one sample, sequenced in a study of naive and memory T cell subsets (dated by TCRdb to 2015 to 2018). The sample's treatment or condition, from its label and the paper: skin biopsy from PPD injection site in Mantoux-positive individual. The study described a robust, sensitive protocol for amplifying, sequencing and analyzing TCRs, using 3' ligation of a UMI-containing oligonucleotide to TCR cDNA. The receptor library was made with UMI-ligation and nested PCR. Sequenced using an Illumina MiSeq. Four rounds of PCR, run with the SP2 primer together with nested alpha and beta constant region primers, were used to amplify the ligated cDNA. TCRdb handled the public reads itself, with Q25 trimming in fastp and clone calling in MiXCR, and kept productive beta chains. Rows merge per CDR3 protein into single entries with the most common DNA and genes. Here the sample has fewer than 35,000 distinct CDR3 sequences; 6.7% occur a single time. Clones ranked in the top ten supply 3.1% of the sample.

The sample in question was skin, obtained from a tuberculin skin test site. These receptors were obtained from an adult in good health.

This clonotype was picked up a small number of times. The gene calls are TRBV7-6 and TRBJ2-7, with 7 bases lining up with TRBD1. Germline assignment: CDR1 SGHVS and CDR2 FNYEAQ. The length of the CDR3 is 14 residues. Trimming at V came to 3 bases and at J to 0 bases, leaving 2 bases not matched to a gene. The CDR3 sequence: CASSFGDSSYEQYF. DNA for the CDR3: TGTGCCAGCAGCTTTGGGGACAGCTCCTACGAGCAGTACTTC.

This clonotype was counted many times. This chain links TRBV3-1 with TRBJ2-1; no definite D call. V was cut by 0 bases and J by 5 bases, with 5 bases left in between. Germline V gene data show CDR1 as LGHDT and CDR2 as YNNKEL (reference sequence). The CDR3 spans 13 residues. DNA of the CDR3: TGTGCCAGCAGCCAAGATCAGAACAATGAGCAGTTCTTC. Its protein is CASSQDQNNEQFF.

This clonotype was detected ten times or more. This sequence joins TRBV25-1 and TRBJ2-2; 9 positions match TRBD1. This CDR3 has 17 residues. In germline, CDR1 is MGHDK, CDR2 SYGVNS. The junction had 12 bases not matched to a gene; V was cut back by 6 bases and J by 4 bases. The CDR3 DNA reads TGTGCCAGCAGCGCGATGTGGACAGGGGAGAGCACCGGGGAGCTGTTTTTT. This encodes CASSAMWTGESTGELFF.

This clonotype showed up many times. The V call is TRBV12-3 or TRBV12-4, the J call TRBJ2-6, with TRBD1 matching over 7 bases. The CDR3 runs to 17 residues. The junction had 8 bases not matched to a gene; V was cut back by 6 bases and J by 0 bases. CDR3 amino acids: CASRRPGQLSGANVLTF. CDR3 nucleotide sequence: TGTGCCAGCAGGCGACCGGGACAGCTCTCTGGGGCCAACGTCCTGACTTTC.

This clonotype was detected many times. This rearrangement joins TRBV19 to TRBJ1-5; 8 nucleotides agree with TRBD1. With V trimmed by 5 bases and J by 4 bases, 7 bases remained unmatched. This CDR3 is 15 amino acids long. Germline V gene data show CDR1 as LNHDA and CDR2 as SQIVND (reference sequence). The CDR3 loop reads CASSGQGLGNQPQHF. The CDR3 DNA is TGTGCCAGTAGTGGACAGGGTCTCGGGAATCAGCCCCAGCATTTT.